Given below is one T cell receptor (beta chain) in context. What it binds is not known. At one end, the junction sequence differs from germline, possibly due to a read error. The source of the sample is a study of blood T cells in healthy people across ages. Regarding the study as a whole: Those diversity estimates obtained from one million T cells were thought to be underestimates.

The CDR3 length is 14 residues. Germline V gives CDR1 MRHNA, CDR2 SNTAGT. Sample-barcoded 5' priming and a J-beta primer mix drove a second PCR of about 6 to 12 cycles. TCRdb re-derived calls from the 5' RACE reads in MiXCR, one entry per CDR3 protein. This table has more than 900,000 distinct CDR3 sequences, approximately 32% appearing once. These data were also reused for a study on T cells of mothers and their children.

The rearrangement links TRBV6-4 to TRBJ2-1; 11 nucleotides match TRBD2. Sequences were obtained from blood. This clonotype was obtained from a woman in her 40s in good health. The chain's CDR3 is CASRDSVAGGEQFF. The CDR3 nucleotides are TGTGCCAGCAGGGACTCTGTAGCGGGAGGGGAGCAGTTCTTC.